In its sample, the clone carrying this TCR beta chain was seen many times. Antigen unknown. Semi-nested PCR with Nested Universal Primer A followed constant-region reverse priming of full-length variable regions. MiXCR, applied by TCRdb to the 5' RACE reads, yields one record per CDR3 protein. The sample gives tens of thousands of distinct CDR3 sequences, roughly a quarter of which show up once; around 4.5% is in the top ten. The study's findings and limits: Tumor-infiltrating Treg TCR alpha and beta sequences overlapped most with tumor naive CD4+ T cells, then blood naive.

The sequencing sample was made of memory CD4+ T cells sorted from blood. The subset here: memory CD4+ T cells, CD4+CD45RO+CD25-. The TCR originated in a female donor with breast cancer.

CDR3 coding DNA: TGTGCCAGCAGCCCCGACAGGGGAACCTACGAGCAGTACTTC. Translation gives CASSPDRGTYEQYF. This sequence joins TRBV6-1 and TRBJ2-7; TRBD1 matches 8 bases. V was pared by 6 bases and J by 2 bases, with 6 bases of the junction left unmatched. CDR1 is MNHNS, CDR2 SASEGT, per germline. CDR3 length equals 14 residues.